The subject of this entry is one TCR beta chain. Germline CDR1 and CDR2: MGHRA and YSYEKL. V trimming: 0 bases; J trimming: 6 bases; junction bases outside the gene matches: 8. This CDR3 is built from 16 residues. This entry belongs to a study of blood T cell repertoires in COVID-19. Study as a whole: There were acute and convalescent COVID-19 samples, and they came from the United States, Italy and Spain. PBMCs, B-cell-depleted T cells, or T cells were the source of the cDNA or gDNA that made up the material.

As handled by the study authors: Estimates of nucleated cell counts were drawn from the amplification of reference gene primers. Repertoires were generated with immunoSEQ multiplex PCR, while TCRdb's copy carries only in-frame clones and drops some. V, J and clone size derive from that table, while D and trimming were established from the DNA sequence. The data contain roughly 300,000 clones, 85% of them singletons. The clonotype originates from a human donor in a cohort sampled during active COVID-19. The rearrangement uses TRBV4-1 and TRBJ2-1; 7 bases align to TRBD2. What was sequenced was peripheral blood. In nucleotides, the CDR3 is TGCGCCAGCAGCCAAGAAATGGCTAGCGGATTCAATGAGCAGTTCTTC. Amino acid sequence: CASSQEMASGFNEQFF.